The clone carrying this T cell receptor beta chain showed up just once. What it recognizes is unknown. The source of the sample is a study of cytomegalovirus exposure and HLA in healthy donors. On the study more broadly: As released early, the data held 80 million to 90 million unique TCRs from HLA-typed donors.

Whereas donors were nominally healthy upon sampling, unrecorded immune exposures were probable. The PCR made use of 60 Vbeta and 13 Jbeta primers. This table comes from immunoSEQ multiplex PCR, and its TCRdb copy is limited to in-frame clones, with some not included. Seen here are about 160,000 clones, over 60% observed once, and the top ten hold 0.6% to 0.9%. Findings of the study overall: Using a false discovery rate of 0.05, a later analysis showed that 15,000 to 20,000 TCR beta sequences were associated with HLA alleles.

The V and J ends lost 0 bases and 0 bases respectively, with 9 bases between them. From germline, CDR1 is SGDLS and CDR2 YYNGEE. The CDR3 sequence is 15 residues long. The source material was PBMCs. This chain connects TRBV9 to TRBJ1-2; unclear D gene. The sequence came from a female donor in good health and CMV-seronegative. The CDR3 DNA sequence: TGTGCCAGCAGCGTAGATATCAGTGCTAACTATGGCTACACCTTC. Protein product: CASSVDISANYGYTF.